This T cell receptor beta chain was captured in a study of blood T cells in healthy people across ages. Notes on this clonotype: Antigen specificity is unknown.

The authors ran a second PCR of roughly 6 to 11 cycles using a sample-barcoded 5' primer and a J-beta primer mix. Every single cDNA molecule received a tag from a template-switch adaptor with 12 random nucleotides. TCRdb independently ran MiXCR on the 5' RACE reads; one entry per CDR3 protein. The sample carries about 1 million distinct CDR3 sequences, around 43% recorded once. This CDR3 has 16 residues. The V gene end was trimmed by 6 bases and the J gene end by 8 bases; junction bases not matched to a gene: 14. Looked up from germline, CDR1 is MDHEN and CDR2 is SYDVKM. Study-level points and caveats: Without sorted subsets, naive and antigen-experienced compartments could not be conclusively compared. Investigators treated diversity estimates from one million T cells as underestimates.

The TCR was taken from a woman aged 55-69 years in good health. This chain connects TRBV28 to TRBJ2-1, with 9 positions matching TRBD1. Sequenced input: blood. CDR3 coding DNA: TGTGCCAGCAGCCATACTAGGACAGGGGAAAGCGATGAGCAGTTCTTC. This translates into CASSHTRTGESDEQFF.